This T cell receptor (beta chain) was sequenced during a study of shared T cell receptors in the human thymus. The CDR3 has 17 amino acids. V was pared by 2 bases and J by 1 base, with 7 bases of the junction left unmatched. CDR1 is LGHNT, CDR2 FRNRAP, per germline. The data were produced by immunoSEQ multiplex PCR, yet TCRdb's version contains in-frame clones alone and is incomplete. The sample has 720,000 or so clones, 70% to 90% seen once. Separately, the same data were catalogued under a study of human thymus T cells. This second report adds: Corrective surgery for congenital heart defects was being performed on the healthy Finnish infants who served as donors. Thymus was obtained from resections taken during corrective heart surgery.

The clonotype was recovered from a girl in the first two years of life with a congenital heart defect. Sequencing was done on a sample of thymocytes. The chain links TRBV12-5 to TRBJ2-1; 8 nucleotides line up with TRBD1. The CDR3: CASGLSFRDRSYNEQFF. CDR3 sequence (DNA): TGTGCTAGTGGTTTGTCTTTTCGGGACAGGTCCTACAATGAGCAGTTCTTC.